The T cell receptor beta chain under discussion was sequenced for a study of beta chain features in type 1 diabetes. General study findings and limits: In the patient group, naive, central memory and Treg TCRB repertoires seemed more alike than in the healthy donor group. Shorter TCRB CDR3s, moderately but significantly so, marked every one of the four CD4+ subsets in Type 1 diabetes patients. The study left unresolved whether HLA type influences TCRB rearrangement.

Investigators reverse transcribed all isolated RNA, so they sequenced expressed TCRB transcripts. Method: immunoSEQ multiplex PCR; TCRdb's copy keeps in-frame clones and lacks some. The table includes over 600,000 clones, around 12% detected once. Note on this clone: Antigen: not known.

The material sequenced was naive CD4+ T cells from blood. This clonotype originated in a man aged 30-40 years with type 1 diabetes.

The CDR3 sequence: CASSQKPDQPQHF. CDR3 sequence (DNA): TGTGCCAGCAGCCAAAAACCGGATCAGCCCCAGCATTTT. This sequence joins TRBV5-4 and TRBJ1-5; D not resolved. The CDR3 has 13 amino acids. Germline CDR1 and CDR2: SGHNT and YYREEE (reference sequence). V was cut by 4 bases and J by 5 bases, with 10 bases left in between. Variable domain in full (rest from reference TRBV5-4 and TRBJ1-5): ETGVTQSPTHLIKTRGQQVTLRCSSQSGHNTVSWYQQALGQGPQFIFQYYREEENGRGNFPPRFSGLQFPNYSSELNVNALELDDSALYLCASSQKPDQPQHFGDGTRLSIL.